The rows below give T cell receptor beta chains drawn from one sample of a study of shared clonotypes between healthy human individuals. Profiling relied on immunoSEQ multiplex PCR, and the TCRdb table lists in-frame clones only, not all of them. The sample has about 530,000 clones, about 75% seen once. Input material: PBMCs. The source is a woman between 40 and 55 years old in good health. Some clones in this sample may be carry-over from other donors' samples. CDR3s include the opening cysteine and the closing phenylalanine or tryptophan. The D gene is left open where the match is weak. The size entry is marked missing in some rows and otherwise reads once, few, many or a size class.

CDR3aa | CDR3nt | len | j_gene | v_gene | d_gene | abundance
CASSLRTSDYEQYF | TGTGCCAGCAGCCTCAGGACTAGCGACTACGAGCAGTACTTC | 14 | TRBJ2-7 | TRBV4-2 | TRBD2 | NA
CAWSWLAPDTQYF | TGTGCCTGGAGTTGGCTCGCACCAGATACGCAGTATTTT | 13 | TRBJ2-3 | TRBV30 | NA | NA
CASSLGSGANTGELFF | TGTGCCAGCAGCCTGGGTAGCGGGGCTAACACCGGGGAGCTGTTTTTT | 16 | TRBJ2-2 | TRBV7-7 | TRBD2 | NA
CSVAQIYGYTF | TGCAGCGTTGCACAGATCTATGGCTACACCTTC | 11 | TRBJ1-2 | TRBV29-1 | NA | NA
CASSVGPAGDGETQYF | TGTGCCAGCAGCGTAGGGCCAGCGGGAGATGGTGAGACCCAGTACTTC | 16 | TRBJ2-5 | TRBV9 | TRBD2 | NA
CASSSRRLAGYEQYF | TGTGCCAGCAGCTCCCGGAGACTAGCGGGATACGAGCAGTACTTC | 15 | TRBJ2-7 | TRBV7-8 | TRBD2 | many
CASSPTRWTEQYF | TGTGCCAGCAGCCCGACCCGTTGGACCGAGCAGTACTTC | 13 | TRBJ2-7 | TRBV5-6 | NA | NA
CASRPGPRYEQYF | TGTGCCAGCCGCCCGGGACCGCGCTACGAGCAGTACTTC | 13 | TRBJ2-7 | TRBV2 | NA | NA
CASSDRGVETQYF | TGTGCCAGCAGTGATCGGGGGGTAGAGACCCAGTACTTC | 13 | TRBJ2-5 | TRBV2 | TRBD2 | NA
CASSGDPQETQYF | TGTGCCAGCAGCGGCGACCCTCAAGAGACCCAGTACTTC | 13 | TRBJ2-5 | TRBV2 | NA | NA
CSVAGLKSGEQYF | TGCAGCGTTGCGGGGCTCAAAAGCGGGGAGCAGTACTTC | 13 | TRBJ2-7 | TRBV29-1 | NA | many
CASSETSGRSDEQFF | TGTGCCAGCAGTGAAACTAGCGGGAGGTCTGATGAGCAGTTCTTC | 15 | TRBJ2-1 | TRBV28 | TRBD2 | few
CASSHGLAGVYEQYF | TGTGCCAGCAGCCACGGACTAGCGGGAGTTTACGAGCAGTACTTC | 15 | TRBJ2-7 | TRBV5-5 | TRBD2 | NA
CASSPHRGRGTGELFF | TGTGCCAGCAGTCCCCACAGGGGGCGCGGCACCGGGGAGCTGTTTTTT | 16 | TRBJ2-2 | TRBV27 | TRBD1 | NA
CASGIGTGAGELFF | TGTGCCAGCGGGATCGGGACAGGGGCCGGGGAGCTGTTTTTT | 14 | TRBJ2-2 | TRBV28 | TRBD1 | NA
CASSPGRVGPQHF | TGTGCCAGCAGCCCCGGACGAGTAGGGCCCCAGCATTTT | 13 | TRBJ1-5 | TRBV7-2 | NA | NA
CASSEPSRAGELFF | TGCGCCAGCAGTGAGCCTAGTAGGGCCGGGGAGCTGTTTTTT | 14 | TRBJ2-2 | TRBV10-2 | NA | few
CASSTRTQPNTEAFF | TGTGCCAGCTCAACCCGGACGCAACCTAACACTGAAGCTTTCTTT | 15 | TRBJ1-1 | TRBV18 | NA | few
CASSLVTGIDGGYTF | TGTGCCAGCAGCCTCGTGACAGGGATTGACGGAGGCTACACCTTC | 15 | TRBJ1-2 | TRBV7-8 | TRBD1 | NA
CASSLFTGVFAYTF | TGTGCCAGCAGCTTATTCACAGGGGTTTTTGCCTACACCTTC | 14 | TRBJ1-2 | TRBV7-2 | TRBD1 | NA
CATGQPTTYEQYF | TGTGCCACCGGACAGCCTACAACCTACGAGCAGTACTTC | 13 | TRBJ2-7 | TRBV28 | NA | NA
CARTGSTGTQPQHF | TGTGCCAGGACCGGGTCGACAGGGACTCAGCCCCAGCATTTT | 14 | TRBJ1-5 | TRBV6-4 | TRBD1 | few
CASSPGRALGDDEQFF | TGTGCCAGCTCACCGGGTAGGGCGTTGGGGGACGATGAGCAGTTCTTC | 16 | TRBJ2-1 | TRBV18 | NA | once
CASSPTSGSSGEQYF | TGTGCCAGCTCACCGACTAGCGGGAGCTCGGGAGAGCAGTACTTC | 15 | TRBJ2-7 | TRBV18 | TRBD2 | NA
CASSLAGAGIYEQYF | TGTGCCAGCAGCTTAGCGGGAGCCGGAATCTACGAGCAGTACTTC | 15 | TRBJ2-7 | TRBV7-3 | TRBD2 | NA
CAISESSGQLAKNIQYF | TGTGCCATCAGTGAGTCTTCGGGACAACTAGCCAAAAACATTCAGTACTTC | 17 | TRBJ2-4 | TRBV10-3 | NA | NA
CASSLRHPGNTIYF | TGTGCCAGCAGCTTGCGACACCCTGGAAACACCATATATTTT | 14 | TRBJ1-3 | TRBV5-8 | NA | NA
CASNPGSYEQYF | TGTGCCAGCAACCCCGGTTCCTACGAGCAGTACTTC | 12 | TRBJ2-7 | TRBV7-9 | NA | few
CASTLDRGRQPQHF | TGTGCCAGCACCCTCGACAGGGGACGTCAGCCCCAGCATTTT | 14 | TRBJ1-5 | TRBV28 | TRBD1 | many
CASSRQGNYNEQFF | TGTGCCAGTAGTAGACAGGGGAACTACAATGAGCAGTTCTTC | 14 | TRBJ2-1 | TRBV19 | TRBD1 | NA
CASSPDSLNTIYF | TGCGCCAGCAGTCCTGACTCTCTAAACACCATATATTTT | 13 | TRBJ1-3 | TRBV5-1 | NA | NA
CASRYHRQGLNYGYTF | TGTGCCAGTAGATACCACAGACAGGGACTCAACTATGGCTACACCTTC | 16 | TRBJ1-2 | TRBV19 | TRBD1 | NA
CASSGDGVGTQYF | TGTGCCAGCAGTGGGGACGGCGTGGGTACGCAGTATTTT | 13 | TRBJ2-3 | TRBV6-4 | NA | NA
CASSPGGQGTYEQYF | TGTGCCAGCTCACCAGGGGGACAGGGGACCTACGAGCAGTACTTC | 15 | TRBJ2-7 | TRBV18 | TRBD1 | once
CASSVSGIVDTQYF | TGTGCCAGCAGCGTCAGCGGGATAGTAGATACGCAGTATTTT | 14 | TRBJ2-3 | TRBV9 | TRBD2 | NA
CASSRGDIGNQPQHF | TGTGCCAGCAGCCGAGGGGATATAGGCAATCAGCCCCAGCATTTT | 15 | TRBJ1-5 | TRBV28 | NA | NA
CASSSLTGGLSYEQYF | TGTGCCAGCAGTTCTCTCACAGGGGGGCTCTCCTACGAGCAGTACTTC | 16 | TRBJ2-7 | TRBV27 | TRBD1 | NA
CATGQRVALSSYNEQFF | TGCGCCACGGGACAGAGAGTAGCGTTAAGCTCCTACAATGAGCAGTTCTTC | 17 | TRBJ2-1 | TRBV10-1 | TRBD1 | NA
CASSELTSGSGTQYF | TGTGCCAGCAGTGAACTGACTAGCGGTAGCGGGACCCAGTACTTC | 15 | TRBJ2-5 | TRBV2 | TRBD2 | many
CASSLAPGQGSENTEAFF | TGCGCCAGCAGCTTGGCCCCGGGACAGGGGTCAGAGAACACTGAAGCTTTCTTT | 18 | TRBJ1-1 | TRBV5-1 | TRBD1 | NA
CASSLDYDSYGEQYF | TGCGCCAGCAGCTTGGACTACGACTCTTATGGGGAGCAGTACTTC | 15 | TRBJ2-7 | TRBV5-1 | NA | NA
CASSPLDRENEQFF | TGTGCCAGCTCACCCCTCGACAGGGAAAATGAGCAGTTCTTC | 14 | TRBJ2-1 | TRBV18 | TRBD1 | NA
CASSGQAGMSYNEQFF | TGTGCCAGCAGCGGTCAAGCGGGAATGTCCTACAATGAGCAGTTCTTC | 16 | TRBJ2-1 | TRBV7-2 | TRBD2 | once
CASSPETGGNEQFF | TGTGCCAGCTCACCAGAGACAGGGGGGAATGAGCAGTTCTTC | 14 | TRBJ2-1 | TRBV18 | TRBD1 | NA
CASRRQTSSSSYEQYF | TGCGCCAGCCGACGACAGACATCCTCCTCCTCCTACGAGCAGTACTTC | 16 | TRBJ2-7 | TRBV5-1 | NA | NA